Here is one T cell receptor beta chain with its context. This record belongs to a study of CD8 T cells in Susac syndrome. RNA totalling about 0.45 to 1 ug underwent reverse transcription with random hexamers. TCRdb recomputed calls from the immunoSEQ multiplex PCR reads with MiXCR, one row per CDR3 protein. The sample has hundreds of thousands of distinct CDR3 sequences, roughly 85% seen once. The germline V gene encodes CDR1 MDHEN and CDR2 SYDVKM. CDR3 length equals 14 residues. V gave up 3 bases and J gave up 4 bases; unmatched junction bases: 5. This sequence originates from a human donor with multiple sclerosis. Sequenced sample: CD8+ T cells from PBMCs. The chain uses TRBV28 and TRBJ1-2; TRBD1 matches 7 bases. CDR3 in amino acids: CASSFAGGSYGYTF. DNA for the CDR3: TGTGCCAGCAGTTTTGCAGGGGGTTCCTATGGCTACACCTTC.